Below are 10 T cell receptor beta chains sequenced from a single sample in a study of T cells in women clearing cervical HPV infection. The data were produced by immunoSEQ multiplex PCR, yet TCRdb's version contains in-frame clones alone and is incomplete. This sample's table reports some 30,000 clones. The source material was blood buffy coat. These TCRs come from a woman between 18 and 70 years old with a cervical HPV16 infection that either progressed to CIN3+ or cleared (not recorded which).

Details on this clone: The DNA ends 3 residues before the CDR3 does, and the rest of the CDR3 is filled in from the germline J gene. The V gene is TRBV19, the J gene TRBJ2-2; D uncertain. CDR3 length: 14 residues. CDR1 is LNHDA, CDR2 SQIVND, per germline (reference sequence). V was trimmed by 0 bases and J by 6 bases, leaving 8 bases between them. The part of the CDR3 DNA that was read is TGTGCCAGTAGTATAGAGTTCTTCGCCGGGGAG. It codes for CASSIEFFAGE. The entire CDR3 protein reads CASSIEFFAGELFF.

Remarks on this clone: Read coverage stops 3 residues before the CDR3 terminus; the germline J gene supplies the remainder. The chain employs TRBV20-1 and TRBJ1-4, with TRBD1 as a possible D gene (5 bases). The CDR3 has 14 residues. CDR1 DFQATT and CDR2 SNEGSKA come from the germline V gene (reference sequence). V was cut by 1 base and J by 7 bases, with 13 bases left in between. This CDR3 reads CSARGAGGSEKLFF. CDR3 DNA (partial): TGCAGTGCTAGAGGGGCGGGGGGAAGTGAAAAA.

To note about this clone: Sequencing ends 3 residues short of the CDR3 end; the germline J gene provides the rest. The V and J genes are TRBV18 and TRBJ1-2; tentative D call: TRBD1 (6 bases). CDR1 is KGHSH and CDR2 is LQKENI in the germline V gene. The CDR3 extends over 16 amino acids. The DNA read from the CDR3 is TGTGCCAGCTCACCTAGTCGGCAGGGGTTAGAACTAGAC. It translates to CASSPSRQGLELD. The full-length CDR3 reads as CASSPSRQGLELDYTF.

As to this clone: The CDR3 extends 3 residues past the end of the read, so its final part is completed from the germline J gene. The V call is TRBV7-9, the J call TRBJ1-5; D is unresolved. The CDR3 is made up of 14 amino acids. Germline V gene lookup returns CDR1 SEHNR and CDR2 FQNEAQ (reference sequence). The germline V and J ends were trimmed by 6 bases and 4 bases, with 13 bases remaining between them. The part of the CDR3 DNA that was read is TGTGCCAGCAGGAGAAGCGGACCTAATCAGCCC. This encodes CASRRSGPNQP. The full CDR3 is CASRRSGPNQPQHF.

About this clone: With the read ending 3 residues before the CDR3 end, the germline J gene is used to fill in that end. The chain employs TRBV7-3 and TRBJ2-2; D is possibly TRBD1 (6 bases). Germline-derived CDR1 and CDR2 are SGHTA and FQGTGA. V gave up 4 bases and J gave up 5 bases, with 20 bases separating them. The CDR3 extends over 17 amino acids. The DNA read from the CDR3 is TGTGCCAGCAGCTCCCACCCCATACAGGGTTCGACCGGGGAG. Its protein product is CASSSHPIQGSTGE. In full, the CDR3 reads CASSSHPIQGSTGELFF. Variable domain in full (rest from reference TRBV7-3 and TRBJ2-2): GAGVSQTPSNKVTEKGKYVELRCDPISGHTALYWYRQSLGQGPEFLIYFQGTGAADDSGLPNDRFFAVRPEGSVSTLKIQRTERGDSAVYLCASSSHPIQGSTGELFFGEGSRLTVL.

Points on this clone: The read comes to an end 3 residues before the CDR3 does, leaving the germline J gene to fill in the end. The rearrangement links TRBV7-3 to TRBJ1-6; 7 nucleotides match TRBD1. Germline V gene sequence: CDR1 SGHTA, CDR2 FQGTGA. V dropped 1 base and J dropped 5; count of bases not matched to a gene: 8. There are 17 residues in the CDR3. CDR3 amino acids: CASSLRGGGGDNSPLHF. CDR3 bases read: TGTGCCAGCAGCTTAAGAGGGGGCGGGGGGGATAATTCACCC.

Comment on this clone: The CDR3 end is not reached by the read, which stops 3 residues before it; the germline J gene fills it in. V is TRBV12-3 or TRBV12-4 and J is TRBJ2-1; TRBD2 matches at 14 bases. The CDR3 has 16 amino acids. Trimming removed 7 bases from V and 5 bases from J; junction bases left unmatched: 7. CDR3 DNA (partial): TGTGCCAGCACCCTGGGACTAGCGGGAGCGAACAATGAG. It yields the protein CASTLGLAGANNE. The entire CDR3 protein is CASTLGLAGANNEQFF.

This clone is medium-sized (0.01 to 0.1%) by frequency. The CDR3 end falls 3 residues outside the read, so it is completed with the germline J gene. This rearrangement joins TRBV10-3 to TRBJ2-1; the match to TRBD2 covers 14 bases. CDR1 and CDR2 from the germline V gene are ENHRY and SYGVKD. The CDR3 runs 16 residues. Losses at the gene ends were 4 bases for V and 8 bases for J; bases not matched to a gene: 7. The CDR3 sequence: CAISGLAGGLLDEQFF. The part of the CDR3 DNA that was read is TGTGCCATCAGTGGACTAGCGGGGGGGTTATTGGATGAG.

Note on this clone: The read is 3 residues too short to cover the CDR3 end, so that end is filled in from the germline J gene. The chain combines TRBV6-1 with TRBJ1-6; D gene ambiguous. Germline V gives CDR1 MNHNS, CDR2 SASEGT. The CDR3 extends over 14 amino acids. V was cut by 0 bases and J by 8 bases, with 8 bases left in between. CDR3 DNA (partial): TGTGCCAGCAGTGAAGCAAGGGCTTATTCACCC. Its protein is CASSEARAYSP. The whole CDR3 reads CASSEARAYSPLHF.

The CDR3 spells CASSSRQGSYEQYF. The CDR3 DNA, read in part, is TGTGCCAGCAGCTCAAGACAGGGTAGCTACGAG. The J gene is TRBJ2-7, the V gene TRBV7-9; 7 bases align to TRBD1. The missing CDR3 end, 3 residues past where the read stops, is filled in from the germline J gene. This CDR3 has 14 residues. The V segment lost 4 bases and the J segment 3 bases; nucleotides outside the gene matches: 6. Germline V gives CDR1 SEHNR, CDR2 FQNEAQ (reference sequence).